The clone carrying this TCR beta chain was detected many times. The antigen is undetermined. This sample stems from a study of T-cell reconstitution after alpha-beta-depleted transplantation in children. Points from the study as a whole: Recipient T cells and thymic progenitors that survived gave rise to the high TCRbeta diversity observed at day 60 in some patients.

TCRbeta library preparation incorporated unique molecular identifiers. TCRdb passed the PCR reads through MiXCR, listing each CDR3 protein once. Of some 29,000 distinct CDR3 sequences listed, about 5.8% are singletons. The germline CDR1 and CDR2 sequences are DFQATT and SNEGSKA (reference sequence). V lost 5 bases, J lost 0 bases, and 14 bases lay in between. The CDR3 is made up of 14 amino acids. The TCR was taken from a male patient aged 5 to 17 who had a stem cell transplant for acute myeloid leukemia, so the T cells may come from the graft donor. The sample here was PBMCs, mostly from graft donor cells, taken 180 days after TCRalphabeta/CD19-depleted stem cell transplant. This chain joins TRBV20-1 and TRBJ2-7; weak D call: TRBD1 (5 bases). The CDR3 loop is CSAPMGRRSYEQYF. For the CDR3, the DNA is TGCAGTGCTCCAATGGGGCGTCGCTCCTACGAGCAGTACTTC.